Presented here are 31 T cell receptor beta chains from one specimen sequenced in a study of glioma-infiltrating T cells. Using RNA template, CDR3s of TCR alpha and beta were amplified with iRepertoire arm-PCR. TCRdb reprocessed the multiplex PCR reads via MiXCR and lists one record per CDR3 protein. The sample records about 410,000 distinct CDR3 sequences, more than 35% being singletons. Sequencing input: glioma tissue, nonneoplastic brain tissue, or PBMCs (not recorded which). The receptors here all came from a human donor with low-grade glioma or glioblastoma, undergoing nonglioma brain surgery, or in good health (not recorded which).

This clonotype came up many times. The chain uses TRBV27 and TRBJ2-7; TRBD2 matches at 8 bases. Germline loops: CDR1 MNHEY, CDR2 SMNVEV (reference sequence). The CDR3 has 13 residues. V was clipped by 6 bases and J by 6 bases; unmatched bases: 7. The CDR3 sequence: CASSGTSLSEQYF. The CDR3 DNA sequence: TGTGCCAGCAGCGGGACTAGTCTGTCCGAGCAGTACTTC.

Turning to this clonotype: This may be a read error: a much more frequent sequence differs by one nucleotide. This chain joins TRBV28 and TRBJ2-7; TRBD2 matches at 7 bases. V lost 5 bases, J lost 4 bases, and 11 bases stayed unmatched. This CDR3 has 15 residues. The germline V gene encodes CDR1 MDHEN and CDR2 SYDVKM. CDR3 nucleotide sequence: TGTGCCAGCAGTCCCAGAGGGGAGGGCAGTTACGAGCAGTACTTC. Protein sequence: CASSPRGEGSYEQYF. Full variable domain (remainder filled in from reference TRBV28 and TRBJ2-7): DVKVTQSSRYLVKRTGEKVFLECVQDMDHENMFWYRQDPGLGLRLIYFSYDVKMKEKGDIPEGYSVSREKKERFSLILESASTNQTSMYLCASSPRGEGSYEQYFGPGTRLTVT.

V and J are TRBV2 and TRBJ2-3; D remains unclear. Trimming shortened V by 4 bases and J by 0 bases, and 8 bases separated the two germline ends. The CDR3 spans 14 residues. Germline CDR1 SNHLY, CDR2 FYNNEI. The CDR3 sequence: CASSGTLSTDTQYF. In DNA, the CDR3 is TGTGCCAGCAGTGGAACCCTAAGCACAGATACGCAGTATTTT.

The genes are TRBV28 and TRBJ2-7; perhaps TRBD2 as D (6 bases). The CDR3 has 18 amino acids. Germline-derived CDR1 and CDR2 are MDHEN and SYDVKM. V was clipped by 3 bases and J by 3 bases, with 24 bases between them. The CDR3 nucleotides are TGTGCCAGCAGTTTGTTCGTCGGTTTAACGGGACTGTACTACGAGCAGTACTTC. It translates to CASSLFVGLTGLYYEQYF.

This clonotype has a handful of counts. CDR3 sequence (DNA): TGCAGTGCTAGAGAAACCGGCGGGGCGTGGGGCTACACCTTC. It is translated as CSARETGGAWGYTF. The chain combines TRBV20-1 with TRBJ1-2; possibly TRBD1 for D (5 bases). V lost 0 bases and J 8 bases, leaving 16 bases between the germline ends. The CDR3 totals 14 residues. Germline V lookup: CDR1 DFQATT, CDR2 SNEGSKA (reference sequence).

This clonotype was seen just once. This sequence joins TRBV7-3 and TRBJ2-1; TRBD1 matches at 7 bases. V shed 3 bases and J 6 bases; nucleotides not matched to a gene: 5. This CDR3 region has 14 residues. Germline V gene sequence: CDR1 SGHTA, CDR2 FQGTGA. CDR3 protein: CASSFDRAVNEQFF. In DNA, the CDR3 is TGTGCCAGCAGCTTCGACAGGGCCGTCAATGAGCAGTTCTTC. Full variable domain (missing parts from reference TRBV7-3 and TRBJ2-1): GAGVSQTPSNKVTEKGKYVELRCDPISGHTALYWYRQSLGQGPEFLIYFQGTGAADDSGLPNDRFFAVRPEGSVSTLKIQRTERGDSAVYLCASSFDRAVNEQFFGPGTRLTVL.

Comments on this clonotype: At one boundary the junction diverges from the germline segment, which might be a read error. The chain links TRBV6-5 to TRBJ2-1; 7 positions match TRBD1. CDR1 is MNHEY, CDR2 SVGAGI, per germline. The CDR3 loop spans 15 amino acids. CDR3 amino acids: CASSEARDRYNERFF. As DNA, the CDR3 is TGTGCCAGCAGTGAAGCCCGGGACAGATACAATGAGCGGTTCTTC.

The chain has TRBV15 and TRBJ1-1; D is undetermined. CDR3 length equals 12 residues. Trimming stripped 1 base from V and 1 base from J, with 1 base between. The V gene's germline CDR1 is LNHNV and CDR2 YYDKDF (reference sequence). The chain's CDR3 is CATSRGNTEAFF. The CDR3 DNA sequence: TGTGCCACCAGCAGAGGGAACACTGAAGCTTTCTTT.

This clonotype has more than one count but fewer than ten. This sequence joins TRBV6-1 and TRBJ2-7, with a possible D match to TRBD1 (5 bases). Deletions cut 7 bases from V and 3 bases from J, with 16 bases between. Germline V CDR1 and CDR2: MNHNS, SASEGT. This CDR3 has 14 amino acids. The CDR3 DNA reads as TGTGCCAGCACTACCCAAGGGGCTAACTACGAGCAGTACTTC. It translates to CASTTQGANYEQYF.

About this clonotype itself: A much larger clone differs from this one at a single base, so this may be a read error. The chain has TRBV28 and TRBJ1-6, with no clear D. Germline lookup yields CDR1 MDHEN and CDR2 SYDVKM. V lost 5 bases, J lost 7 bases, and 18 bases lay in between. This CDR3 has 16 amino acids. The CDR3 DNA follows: TGTGCCAGCAGTCCCCCGGTGTTCCGAGCCAATTCACCCCTCCACTTT. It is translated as CASSPPVFRANSPLHF. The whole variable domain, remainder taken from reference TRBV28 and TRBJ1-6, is DVKVTQSSRYLVKRTGEKVFLECVQDMDHENMFWYRQDPGLGLRLIYFSYDVKMKEKGDIPEGYSVSREKKERFSLILESASTNQTSMYLCASSPPVFRANSPLHFGNGTRLTVT.

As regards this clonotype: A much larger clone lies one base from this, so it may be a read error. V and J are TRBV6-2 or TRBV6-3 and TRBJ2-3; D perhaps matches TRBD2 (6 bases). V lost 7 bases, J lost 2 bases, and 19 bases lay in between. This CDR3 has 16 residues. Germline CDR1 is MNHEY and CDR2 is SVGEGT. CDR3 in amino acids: CASTNGGCRSTDTQYF. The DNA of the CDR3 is TGTGCCAGCACCAACGGAGGGTGTCGGTCCACAGATACGCAGTATTTT.

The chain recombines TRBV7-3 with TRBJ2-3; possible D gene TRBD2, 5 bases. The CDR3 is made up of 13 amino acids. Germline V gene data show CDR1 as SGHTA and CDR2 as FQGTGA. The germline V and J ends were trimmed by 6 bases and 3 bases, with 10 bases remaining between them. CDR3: CASSRLATDTQYF. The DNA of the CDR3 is TGTGCCAGCAGTCGGTTAGCGACAGATACGCAGTATTTT.

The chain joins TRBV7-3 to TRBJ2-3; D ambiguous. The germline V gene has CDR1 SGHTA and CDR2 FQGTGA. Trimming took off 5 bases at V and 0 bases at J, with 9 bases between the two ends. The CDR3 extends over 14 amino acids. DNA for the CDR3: TGTGCCAGCAGCCCCTGGACGAGCACAGATACGCAGTATTTT. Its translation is CASSPWTSTDTQYF.

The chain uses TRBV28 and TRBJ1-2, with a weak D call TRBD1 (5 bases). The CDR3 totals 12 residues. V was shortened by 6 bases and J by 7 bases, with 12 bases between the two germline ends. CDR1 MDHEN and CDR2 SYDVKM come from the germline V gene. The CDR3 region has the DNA TGTGCCAGCAGCCCTGACAGTCCTGGCTACACCTTC. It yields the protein CASSPDSPGYTF.

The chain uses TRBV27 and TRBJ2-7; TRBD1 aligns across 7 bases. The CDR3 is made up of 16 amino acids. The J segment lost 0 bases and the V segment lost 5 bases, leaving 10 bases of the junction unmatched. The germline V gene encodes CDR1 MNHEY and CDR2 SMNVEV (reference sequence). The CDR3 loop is CASSTPGTALSYEQYF. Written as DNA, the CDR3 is TGTGCCAGCAGTACCCCCGGGACAGCACTCTCCTACGAGCAGTACTTC.

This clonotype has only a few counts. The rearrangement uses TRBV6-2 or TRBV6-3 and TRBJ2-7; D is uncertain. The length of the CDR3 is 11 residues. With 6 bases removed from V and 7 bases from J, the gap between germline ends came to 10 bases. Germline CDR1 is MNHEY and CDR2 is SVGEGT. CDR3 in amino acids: CASRRIWEQYF. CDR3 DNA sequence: TGTGCCAGCAGGAGGATTTGGGAGCAGTACTTC.

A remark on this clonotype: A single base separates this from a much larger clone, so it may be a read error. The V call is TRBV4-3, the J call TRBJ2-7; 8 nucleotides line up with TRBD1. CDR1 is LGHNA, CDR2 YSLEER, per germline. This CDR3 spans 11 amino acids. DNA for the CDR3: TGCGGCAGCTCGGACAGGGACGGGCAGTACTTC. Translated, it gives CGSSDRDGQYF.

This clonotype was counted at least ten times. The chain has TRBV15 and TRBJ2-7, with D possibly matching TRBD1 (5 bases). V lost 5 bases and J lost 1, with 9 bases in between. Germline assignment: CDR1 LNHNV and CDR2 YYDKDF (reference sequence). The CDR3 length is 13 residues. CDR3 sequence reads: CATSGAGSYEQYF. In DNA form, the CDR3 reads TGTGCCACCAGCGGGGCCGGATCCTACGAGCAGTACTTC. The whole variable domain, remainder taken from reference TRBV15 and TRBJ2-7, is DAMVIQNPRYQVTQFGKPVTLSCSQTLNHNVMYWYQQKSSQAPKLLFHYYDKDFNNEADTPDNFQSRRPNTSFCFLDIRSPGLGDTAMYLCATSGAGSYEQYFGPGTRLTVT.

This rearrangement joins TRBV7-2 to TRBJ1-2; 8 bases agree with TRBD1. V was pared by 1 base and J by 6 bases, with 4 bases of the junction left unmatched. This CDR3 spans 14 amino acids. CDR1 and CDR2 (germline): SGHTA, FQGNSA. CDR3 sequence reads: CASSLGQGYHGYTF. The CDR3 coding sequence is TGTGCCAGCAGCTTAGGACAGGGGTACCATGGCTACACCTTC.

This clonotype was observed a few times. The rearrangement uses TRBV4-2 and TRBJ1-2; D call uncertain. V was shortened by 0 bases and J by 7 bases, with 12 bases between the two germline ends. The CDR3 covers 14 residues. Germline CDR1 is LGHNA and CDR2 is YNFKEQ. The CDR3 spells CASSQDLLRGGYTF. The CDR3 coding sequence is TGTGCCAGCAGCCAAGATCTGTTACGAGGTGGCTACACCTTC.

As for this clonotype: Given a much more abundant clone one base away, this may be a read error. The CDR3 region is CASGLSGQGPGELFF. CDR3 in DNA: TGTGCCAGCGGTTTATCGGGACAGGGGCCCGGGGAGCTGTTTTTT. The chain employs TRBV27 and TRBJ2-2; 10 nucleotides align to TRBD1. Germline CDR1 reads MNHEY; CDR2 reads SMNVEV (reference sequence). The CDR3 consists of 15 residues.

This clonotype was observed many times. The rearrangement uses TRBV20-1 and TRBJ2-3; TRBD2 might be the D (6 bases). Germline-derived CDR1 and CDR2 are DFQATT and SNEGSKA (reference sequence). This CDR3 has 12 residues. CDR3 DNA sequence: TGCAGCTGCGGGGTTAGCACAGATACGCAGTATTTT. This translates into CSCGVSTDTQYF.

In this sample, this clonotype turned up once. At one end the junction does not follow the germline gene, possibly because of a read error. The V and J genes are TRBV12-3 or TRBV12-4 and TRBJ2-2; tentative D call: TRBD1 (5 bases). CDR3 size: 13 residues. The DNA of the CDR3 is TGTGCCGGCAGTCCGGACACCCACGGGGAGCTGTTTTTT. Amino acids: CAGSPDTHGELFF.

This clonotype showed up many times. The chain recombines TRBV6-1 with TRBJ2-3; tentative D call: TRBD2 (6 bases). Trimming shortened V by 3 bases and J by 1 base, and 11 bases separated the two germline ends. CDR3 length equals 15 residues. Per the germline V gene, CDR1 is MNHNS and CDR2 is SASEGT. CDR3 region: CASSEPWGGTDTQYF. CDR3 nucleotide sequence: TGTGCCAGCAGTGAGCCCTGGGGGGGCACAGATACGCAGTATTTT.

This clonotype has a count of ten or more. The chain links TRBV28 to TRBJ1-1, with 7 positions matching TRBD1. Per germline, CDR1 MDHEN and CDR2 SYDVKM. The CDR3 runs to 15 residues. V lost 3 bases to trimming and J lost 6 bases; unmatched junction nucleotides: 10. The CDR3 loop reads CASSFYRGRGAEAFF. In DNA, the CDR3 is TGTGCCAGCAGTTTCTACAGGGGAAGGGGAGCTGAAGCTTTCTTT.

This chain's CDR3 is CASRGQGAGNTIYF. Written as DNA, the CDR3 is TGTGCCAGCAGGGGACAGGGGGCTGGAAACACCATATATTTT. The gene calls are TRBV12-3 or TRBV12-4 and TRBJ1-3, with TRBD1 matching 11 bases. The CDR3 length is 14 residues. Trimming at V came to 6 bases and at J to 2 bases, leaving 0 bases not matched to a gene.

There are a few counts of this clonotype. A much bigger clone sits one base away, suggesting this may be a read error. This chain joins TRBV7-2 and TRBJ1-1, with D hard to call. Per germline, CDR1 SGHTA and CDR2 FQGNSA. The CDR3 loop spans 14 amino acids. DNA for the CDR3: TGTGCCAGCAGCCCCCTCTCGGTGGCCACTGAAGCTTCCTTT. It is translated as CASSPLSVATEASF.

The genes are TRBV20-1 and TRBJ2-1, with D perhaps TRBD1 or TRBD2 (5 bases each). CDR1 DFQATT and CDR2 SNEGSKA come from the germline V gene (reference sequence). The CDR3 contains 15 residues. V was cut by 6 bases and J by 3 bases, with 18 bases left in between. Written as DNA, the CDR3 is TGCAGTGCAAGGGACCCTCGGAGCTGCTACAATGAGCAGTTCTTC. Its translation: CSARDPRSCYNEQFF.

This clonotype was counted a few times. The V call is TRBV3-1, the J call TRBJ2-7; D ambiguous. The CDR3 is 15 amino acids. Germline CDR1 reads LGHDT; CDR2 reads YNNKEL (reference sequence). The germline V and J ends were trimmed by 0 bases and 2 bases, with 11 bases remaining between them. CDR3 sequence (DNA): TGTGCCAGCAGCCAAGAAGTCAGTCGAACCTACGAGCAGTACTTC. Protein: CASSQEVSRTYEQYF.

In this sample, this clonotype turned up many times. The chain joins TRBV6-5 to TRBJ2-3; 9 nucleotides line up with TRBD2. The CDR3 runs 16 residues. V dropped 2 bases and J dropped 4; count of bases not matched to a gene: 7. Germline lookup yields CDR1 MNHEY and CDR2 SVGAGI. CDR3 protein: CASSYHLAGTPDTQYF. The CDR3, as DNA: TGTGCCAGCAGTTACCACCTAGCGGGAACGCCAGATACGCAGTATTTT.

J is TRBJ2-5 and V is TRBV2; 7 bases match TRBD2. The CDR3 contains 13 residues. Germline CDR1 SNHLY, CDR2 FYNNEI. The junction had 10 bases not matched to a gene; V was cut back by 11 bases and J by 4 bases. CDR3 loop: CAYQRGGRETQYF. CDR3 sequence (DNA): TGTGCCTACCAGAGGGGAGGGCGAGAGACCCAGTACTTC.